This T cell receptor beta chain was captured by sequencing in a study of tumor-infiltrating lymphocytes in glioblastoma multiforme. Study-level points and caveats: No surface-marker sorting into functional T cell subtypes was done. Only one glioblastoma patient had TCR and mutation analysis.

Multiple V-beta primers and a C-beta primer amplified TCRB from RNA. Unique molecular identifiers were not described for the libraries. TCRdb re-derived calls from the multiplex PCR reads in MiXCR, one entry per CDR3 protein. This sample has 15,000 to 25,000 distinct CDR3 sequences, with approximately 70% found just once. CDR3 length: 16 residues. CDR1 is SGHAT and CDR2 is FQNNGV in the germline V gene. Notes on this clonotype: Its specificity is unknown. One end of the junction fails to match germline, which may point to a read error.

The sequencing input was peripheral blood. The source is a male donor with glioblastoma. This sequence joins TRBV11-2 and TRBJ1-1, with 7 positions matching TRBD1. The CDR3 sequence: CASGLLQQGLDTEAFF. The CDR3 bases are TGTGCCAGCGGCTTACTTCAACAGGGGCTGGACACTGAAGCCTTCTTT.